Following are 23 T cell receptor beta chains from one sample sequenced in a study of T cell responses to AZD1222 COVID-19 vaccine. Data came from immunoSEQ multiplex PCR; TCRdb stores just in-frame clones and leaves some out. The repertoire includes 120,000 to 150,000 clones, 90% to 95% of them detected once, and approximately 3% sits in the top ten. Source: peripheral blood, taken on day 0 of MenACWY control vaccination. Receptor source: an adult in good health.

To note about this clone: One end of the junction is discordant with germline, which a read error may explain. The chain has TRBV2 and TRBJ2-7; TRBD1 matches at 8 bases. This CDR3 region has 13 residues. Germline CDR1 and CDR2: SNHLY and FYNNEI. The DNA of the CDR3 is TGTGCCAGCAGCCCGGGACAGGTCCTCGAGCAGTGCTTC. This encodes CASSPGQVLEQCF.

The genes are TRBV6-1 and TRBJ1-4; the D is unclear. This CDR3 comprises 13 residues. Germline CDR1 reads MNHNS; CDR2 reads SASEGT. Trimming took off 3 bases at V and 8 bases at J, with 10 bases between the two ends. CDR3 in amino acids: CASSEEIREKLFF. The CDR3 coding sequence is TGTGCCAGCAGTGAGGAGATTAGGGAAAAACTGTTTTTT.

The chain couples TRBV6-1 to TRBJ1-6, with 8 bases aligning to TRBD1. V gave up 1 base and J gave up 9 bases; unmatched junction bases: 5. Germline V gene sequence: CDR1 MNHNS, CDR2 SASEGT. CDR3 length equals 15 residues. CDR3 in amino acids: CASSEGQGRSSPLHF. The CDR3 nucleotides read TGTGCCAGCAGTGAAGGACAGGGGAGAAGTTCACCCCTCCACTTT.

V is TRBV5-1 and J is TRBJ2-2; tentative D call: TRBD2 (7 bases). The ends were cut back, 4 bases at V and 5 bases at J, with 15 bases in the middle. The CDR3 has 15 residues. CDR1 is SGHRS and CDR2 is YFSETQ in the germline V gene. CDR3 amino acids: CASSPGGGRTGELFF. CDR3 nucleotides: TGCGCCAGCAGCCCTGGGGGGGGCCGTACCGGGGAGCTGTTTTTT.

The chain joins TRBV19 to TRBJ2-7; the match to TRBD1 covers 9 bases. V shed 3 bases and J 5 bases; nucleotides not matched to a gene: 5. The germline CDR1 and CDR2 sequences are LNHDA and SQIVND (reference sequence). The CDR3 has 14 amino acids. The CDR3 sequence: CASSMGTGYHEQYF. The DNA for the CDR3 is TGTGCCAGTAGTATGGGGACAGGGTACCACGAGCAGTACTTC. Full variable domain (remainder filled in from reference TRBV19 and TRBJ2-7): DGGITQSPKYLFRKEGQNVTLSCEQNLNHDAMYWYRQDPGQGLRLIYYSQIVNDFQKGDIAEGYSVSREKKESFPLTVTSAQKNPTAFYLCASSMGTGYHEQYFGPGTRLTVT.

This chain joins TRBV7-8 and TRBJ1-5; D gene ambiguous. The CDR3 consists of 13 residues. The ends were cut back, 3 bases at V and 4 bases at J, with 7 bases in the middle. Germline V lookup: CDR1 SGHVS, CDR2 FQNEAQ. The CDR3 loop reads CASSLDGNQPQHF. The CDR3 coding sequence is TGTGCCAGCAGCTTGGACGGGAATCAGCCCCAGCATTTT.

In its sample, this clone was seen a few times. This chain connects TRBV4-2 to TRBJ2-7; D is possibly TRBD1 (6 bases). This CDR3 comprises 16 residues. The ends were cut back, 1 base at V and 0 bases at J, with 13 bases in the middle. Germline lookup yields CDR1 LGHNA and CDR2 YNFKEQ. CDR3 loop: CASSQVSARGSYEQYF. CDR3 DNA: TGTGCCAGCAGCCAAGTAAGTGCCAGGGGCTCCTACGAGCAGTACTTC.

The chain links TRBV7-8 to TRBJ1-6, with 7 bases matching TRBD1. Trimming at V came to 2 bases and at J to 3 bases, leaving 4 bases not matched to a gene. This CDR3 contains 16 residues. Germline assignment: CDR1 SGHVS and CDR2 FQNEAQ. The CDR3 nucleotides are TGTGCCAGCAGCTTACTAGGGGGCCTCTATAATTCACCCCTCCACTTT. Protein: CASSLLGGLYNSPLHF.

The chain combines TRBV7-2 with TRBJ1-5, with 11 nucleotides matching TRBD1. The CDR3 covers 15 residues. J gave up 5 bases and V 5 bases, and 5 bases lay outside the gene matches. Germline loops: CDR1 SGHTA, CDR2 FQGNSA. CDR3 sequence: CASSGWTGGDQPQHF. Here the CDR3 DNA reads TGTGCCAGCAGCGGATGGACAGGGGGCGATCAGCCCCAGCATTTT.

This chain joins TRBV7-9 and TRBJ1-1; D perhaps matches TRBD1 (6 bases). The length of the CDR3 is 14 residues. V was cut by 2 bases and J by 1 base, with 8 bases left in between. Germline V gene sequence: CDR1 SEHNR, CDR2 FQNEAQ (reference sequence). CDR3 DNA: TGTGCCAGCAGCTTACAGGGGACGAACACTGAAGCTTTCTTT. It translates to CASSLQGTNTEAFF.

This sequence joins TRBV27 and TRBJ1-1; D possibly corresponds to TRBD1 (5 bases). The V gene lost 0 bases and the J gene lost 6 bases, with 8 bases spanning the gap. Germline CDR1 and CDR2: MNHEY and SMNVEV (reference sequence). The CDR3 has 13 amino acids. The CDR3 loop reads CASSLSGEAEAFF. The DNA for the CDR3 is TGTGCCAGCAGTTTATCGGGGGAGGCTGAAGCTTTCTTT.

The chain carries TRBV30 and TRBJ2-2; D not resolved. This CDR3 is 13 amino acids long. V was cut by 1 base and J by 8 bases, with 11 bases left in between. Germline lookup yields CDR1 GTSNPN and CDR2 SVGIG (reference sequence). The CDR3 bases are TGTGCCTGGAGTGGTACAGCCCTGGGGGAGCTGTTTTTT. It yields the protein CAWSGTALGELFF.

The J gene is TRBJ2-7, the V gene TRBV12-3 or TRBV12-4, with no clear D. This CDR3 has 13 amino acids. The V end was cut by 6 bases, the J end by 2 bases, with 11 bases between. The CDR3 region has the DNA TGTGCCAGCAGCACCAGAGAGACCTACGAGCAGTACTTC. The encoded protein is CASSTRETYEQYF.

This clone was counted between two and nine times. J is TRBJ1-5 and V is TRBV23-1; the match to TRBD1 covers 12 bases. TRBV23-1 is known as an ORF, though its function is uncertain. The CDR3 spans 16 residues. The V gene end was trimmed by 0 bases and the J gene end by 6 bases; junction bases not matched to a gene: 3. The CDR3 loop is CASSQSGTGGFQPQHF. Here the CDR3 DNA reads TGCGCCAGCAGTCAATCGGGGACAGGGGGCTTTCAGCCCCAGCATTTT.

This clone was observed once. The CDR3 loop is CASSEALGGNYGYTF. CDR3 DNA: TGTGCCAGCAGTGAAGCGCTGGGCGGTAACTATGGCTACACCTTC. V and J are TRBV2 and TRBJ1-2; D not certain. The CDR3 extends over 15 amino acids. The germline V and J ends were trimmed by 0 bases and 1 base, with 9 bases remaining between them. Germline V gives CDR1 SNHLY, CDR2 FYNNEI.

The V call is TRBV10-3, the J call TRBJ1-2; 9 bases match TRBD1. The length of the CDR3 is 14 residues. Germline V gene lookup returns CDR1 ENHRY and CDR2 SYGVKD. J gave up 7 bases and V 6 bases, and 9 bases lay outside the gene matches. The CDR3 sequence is CAISPTRDRVGYTF. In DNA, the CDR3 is TGTGCCATCAGCCCCACCCGGGACAGGGTTGGCTACACCTTC.

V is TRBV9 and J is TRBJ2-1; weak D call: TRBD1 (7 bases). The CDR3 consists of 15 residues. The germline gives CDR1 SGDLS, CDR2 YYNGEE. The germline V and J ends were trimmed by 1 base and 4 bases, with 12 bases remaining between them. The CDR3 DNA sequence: TGTGCCAGCAGCGTACTGGCAGGGGGGTACAATGAGCAGTTCTTC. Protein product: CASSVLAGGYNEQFF.

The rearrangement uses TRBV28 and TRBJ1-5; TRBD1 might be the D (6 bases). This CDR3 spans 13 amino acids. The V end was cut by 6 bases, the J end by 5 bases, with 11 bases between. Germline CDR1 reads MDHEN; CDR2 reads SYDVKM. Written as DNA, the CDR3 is TGTGCCAGCAGGGGGGCAGACTATCAGCCCCAGCATTTT. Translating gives CASRGADYQPQHF.

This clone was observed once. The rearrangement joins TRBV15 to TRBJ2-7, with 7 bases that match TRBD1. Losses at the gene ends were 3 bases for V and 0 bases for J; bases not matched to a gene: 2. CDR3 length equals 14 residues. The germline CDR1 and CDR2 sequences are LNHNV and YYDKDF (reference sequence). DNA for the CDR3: TGTGCCACCAGCAGTAACAGGGGCTCCTACGAGCAGTACTTC. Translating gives CATSSNRGSYEQYF.

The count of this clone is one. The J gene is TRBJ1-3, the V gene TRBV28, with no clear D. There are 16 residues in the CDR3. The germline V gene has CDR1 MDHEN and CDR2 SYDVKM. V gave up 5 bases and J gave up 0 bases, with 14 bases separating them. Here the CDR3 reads CASSPPLSHSGNTIYF. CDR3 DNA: TGTGCCAGCAGTCCGCCGCTCAGCCACTCTGGAAACACCATATATTTT. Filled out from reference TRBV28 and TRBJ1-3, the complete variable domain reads DVKVTQSSRYLVKRTGEKVFLECVQDMDHENMFWYRQDPGLGLRLIYFSYDVKMKEKGDIPEGYSVSREKKERFSLILESASTNQTSMYLCASSPPLSHSGNTIYFGEGSWLTVV.

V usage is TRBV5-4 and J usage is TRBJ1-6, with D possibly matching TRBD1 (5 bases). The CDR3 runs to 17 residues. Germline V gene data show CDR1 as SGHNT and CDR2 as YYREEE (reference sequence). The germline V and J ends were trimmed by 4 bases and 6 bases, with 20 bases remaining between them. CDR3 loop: CASSMNPVSGSNSPLHF. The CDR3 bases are TGTGCCAGCAGCATGAATCCGGTGTCAGGGAGTAATTCACCCCTCCACTTT.

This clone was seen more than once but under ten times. CDR3 in amino acids: CATSPRAGGPGELFF. CDR3 DNA: TGTGCCACCTCCCCCCGAGCGGGAGGGCCCGGGGAGCTGTTTTTT. The gene calls are TRBV2 and TRBJ2-2; 10 bases line up with TRBD2. V was clipped by 10 bases and J by 6 bases; unmatched bases: 11. The CDR3 runs 15 residues. Germline CDR1 and CDR2: SNHLY and FYNNEI.

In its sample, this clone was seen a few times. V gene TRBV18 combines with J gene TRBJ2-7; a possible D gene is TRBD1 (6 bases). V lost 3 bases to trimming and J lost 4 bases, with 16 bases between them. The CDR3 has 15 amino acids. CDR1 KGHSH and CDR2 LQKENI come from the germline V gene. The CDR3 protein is CASSPPGARSYEQYF. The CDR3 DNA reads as TGTGCCAGCTCACCCCCAGGGGCGCGATCTTACGAGCAGTACTTC.